The rows below give T cell receptor beta chains drawn from one sample of a study of cytotoxic CD8 clonotypes in ibrutinib-treated CLL. The table came from immunoSEQ multiplex PCR; TCRdb's copy has only in-frame clones and leaves some out. The table shows hundreds of thousands of clones, with 70% occurring only once. The specimen was PBMCs, collected after 24 months of ibrutinib treatment. The receptors here all came from a human donor with chronic lymphocytic leukemia. Each CDR3 is given with its conserved first and last residue. Fields, in order: J gene, clone size, D gene, V gene, CDR3 protein, CDR3 DNA. A D gene is named only where the DNA matches it firmly. Clone size, where shown, is once, few, many, or a class for clones that have expanded.

J gene: TRBJ2-3; clone size: .; D gene: TRBD2; V gene: TRBV29-1; CDR3 protein: CSATGTSMTDTQYF; CDR3 DNA: TGCAGCGCCACCGGGACTAGTATGACAGATACGCAGTATTTT
J gene: TRBJ1-4; clone size: .; D gene: .; V gene: TRBV6-5; CDR3 protein: CASRGEKLFF; CDR3 DNA: TGTGCCAGCAGGGGTGAAAAACTGTTTTTT
J gene: TRBJ2-5; clone size: .; D gene: .; V gene: TRBV6-5; CDR3 protein: CASSYFAGQETQYF; CDR3 DNA: TGTGCCAGCAGTTACTTTGCGGGTCAAGAGACCCAGTACTTC
J gene: TRBJ2-1; clone size: .; D gene: .; V gene: TRBV2; CDR3 protein: CASRALGGSYNEQFF; CDR3 DNA: TGTGCCAGCAGGGCTCTTGGAGGCTCCTACAATGAGCAGTTCTTC
J gene: TRBJ2-7; clone size: .; D gene: .; V gene: TRBV6-6; CDR3 protein: CASSNRDISYEQYF; CDR3 DNA: TGTGCCAGCAGTAATCGGGACATCTCCTACGAGCAGTACTTC
J gene: TRBJ2-5; clone size: .; D gene: TRBD1; V gene: TRBV4-2; CDR3 protein: CASGQGPSETQYF; CDR3 DNA: TGTGCCAGTGGACAGGGCCCCTCGGAGACCCAGTACTTC
J gene: TRBJ1-1; clone size: .; D gene: .; V gene: TRBV28; CDR3 protein: CASRVDTPMHTEAFF; CDR3 DNA: TGTGCCAGCAGGGTGGACACACCGATGCACACTGAAGCTTTCTTT
J gene: TRBJ2-6; clone size: .; D gene: .; V gene: TRBV9; CDR3 protein: CASSVGSITYSGANVLTF; CDR3 DNA: TGTGCCAGCAGCGTAGGGTCAATAACATACTCTGGGGCCAACGTCCTGACTTTC
J gene: TRBJ2-7; clone size: .; D gene: TRBD2; V gene: TRBV6-1; CDR3 protein: CASMGTTVSYEQYF; CDR3 DNA: TGTGCCAGCATGGGGACTACTGTATCCTACGAGCAGTACTTC
J gene: TRBJ2-1; clone size: .; D gene: TRBD2; V gene: TRBV30; CDR3 protein: CAWNIAGGPNEQFF; CDR3 DNA: TGTGCCTGGAACATAGCGGGAGGGCCCAATGAGCAGTTCTTC
J gene: TRBJ2-7; clone size: .; D gene: .; V gene: TRBV27; CDR3 protein: CASSFGGGVYEQYF; CDR3 DNA: TGTGCCAGCAGTTTTGGGGGTGGGGTCTACGAGCAGTACTTC
J gene: TRBJ1-5; clone size: .; D gene: .; V gene: TRBV5-1; CDR3 protein: CASSLGDGNQPQHF; CDR3 DNA: TGCGCCAGCAGCTTGGGTGACGGAAATCAGCCCCAGCATTTT
J gene: TRBJ2-2; clone size: .; D gene: .; V gene: TRBV10-3; CDR3 protein: CAISESGPHTGELFF; CDR3 DNA: TGTGCCATCAGTGAGTCAGGACCCCACACCGGGGAGCTGTTTTTT
J gene: TRBJ2-1; clone size: once; D gene: TRBD1; V gene: TRBV13; CDR3 protein: CASSTGQGNEQFF; CDR3 DNA: TGTGCCAGCAGCACGGGACAGGGCAATGAGCAGTTCTTC
J gene: TRBJ2-2; clone size: .; D gene: .; V gene: TRBV5-8; CDR3 protein: CASSTTTGELFF; CDR3 DNA: TGTGCCAGCAGCACTACGACCGGGGAGCTGTTTTTT
J gene: TRBJ2-5; clone size: .; D gene: .; V gene: TRBV6-5; CDR3 protein: CASSFGSLSPQTQYF; CDR3 DNA: TGTGCCAGCAGTTTCGGGAGTTTGTCCCCGCAGACCCAGTACTTC
J gene: TRBJ2-6; clone size: .; D gene: .; V gene: TRBV27; CDR3 protein: CASGSKDRARFSDNVLTF; CDR3 DNA: TGTGCCAGCGGCTCCAAGGACAGAGCTAGGTTTAGTGACAACGTCCTGACTTTC
J gene: TRBJ2-1; clone size: .; D gene: .; V gene: TRBV30; CDR3 protein: CAWSPDGTYYNEQFF; CDR3 DNA: TGTGCCTGGAGTCCGGACGGAACGTATTACAATGAGCAGTTCTTC
J gene: TRBJ1-4; clone size: once; D gene: .; V gene: TRBV29-1; CDR3 protein: CSVRTDTEKLFF; CDR3 DNA: TGCAGCGTTAGAACGGATACCGAAAAACTGTTTTTT
J gene: TRBJ1-2; clone size: .; D gene: .; V gene: TRBV6-6; CDR3 protein: CASSYSFEQVLYGYTF; CDR3 DNA: TGTGCCAGCAGTTACTCGTTCGAGCAGGTTCTCTATGGCTACACCTTC
J gene: TRBJ2-3; clone size: once; D gene: .; V gene: TRBV6-6; CDR3 protein: CASRLSSTDTQYF; CDR3 DNA: TGTGCCAGCCGGCTTAGTAGCACAGATACGCAGTATTTT
J gene: TRBJ2-5; clone size: .; D gene: .; V gene: TRBV6-5; CDR3 protein: CASSYFRGPETQYF; CDR3 DNA: TGTGCCAGCAGTTACTTCCGGGGGCCGGAGACCCAGTACTTC
J gene: TRBJ1-1; clone size: .; D gene: .; V gene: TRBV28; CDR3 protein: CASTPGGLEAFF; CDR3 DNA: TGTGCCAGCACCCCTGGGGGCCTTGAAGCTTTCTTT
J gene: TRBJ2-3; clone size: .; D gene: TRBD2; V gene: TRBV9; CDR3 protein: CASSVGWSGTTDTQYF; CDR3 DNA: TGTGCCAGCAGCGTGGGGTGGAGCGGGACCACAGATACGCAGTATTTT
J gene: TRBJ1-2; clone size: few; D gene: .; V gene: TRBV9; CDR3 protein: CASSDGPYGYTF; CDR3 DNA: TGTGCCAGCAGCGATGGACCCTATGGCTACACCTTC
J gene: TRBJ2-3; clone size: .; D gene: .; V gene: TRBV4-1; CDR3 protein: CASSQFSVPQYF; CDR3 DNA: TGCGCCAGCAGCCAGTTTAGCGTACCGCAGTATTTT
J gene: TRBJ1-4; clone size: .; D gene: .; V gene: TRBV29-1; CDR3 protein: CSVGYSAEKLFF; CDR3 DNA: TGCAGCGTTGGATACTCAGCTGAAAAACTGTTTTTT
J gene: TRBJ2-3; clone size: .; D gene: .; V gene: TRBV29-1; CDR3 protein: CSVLVAVDTQYF; CDR3 DNA: TGCAGCGTTTTAGTAGCGGTAGATACGCAGTATTTT
J gene: TRBJ2-5; clone size: .; D gene: TRBD1; V gene: TRBV27; CDR3 protein: CASSLWPTGGGETQYF; CDR3 DNA: TGTGCCAGCAGTTTATGGCCGACAGGGGGTGGGGAGACCCAGTACTTC
J gene: TRBJ1-2; clone size: .; D gene: .; V gene: TRBV9; CDR3 protein: CASKRENYGYTF; CDR3 DNA: TGTGCCAGCAAAAGGGAGAACTATGGCTACACCTTC
J gene: TRBJ2-7; clone size: .; D gene: TRBD2; V gene: TRBV11-2; CDR3 protein: CASSFRLAGWYEQYF; CDR3 DNA: TGTGCCAGCAGCTTTCGACTAGCGGGATGGTACGAGCAGTACTTC
J gene: TRBJ2-5; clone size: few; D gene: .; V gene: TRBV2; CDR3 protein: CASPGKETQYF; CDR3 DNA: TGTGCCAGCCCGGGGAAGGAGACCCAGTACTTC
J gene: TRBJ1-2; clone size: .; D gene: .; V gene: TRBV4-3; CDR3 protein: CASSPSWQGDYGYTF; CDR3 DNA: TGCGCCAGCAGCCCCTCCTGGCAAGGGGACTATGGCTACACCTTC
J gene: TRBJ1-2; clone size: .; D gene: TRBD1; V gene: TRBV5-4; CDR3 protein: CASSREKGARDGYTF; CDR3 DNA: TGTGCCAGCAGCCGCGAAAAGGGGGCGCGGGATGGCTACACCTTC
J gene: TRBJ2-1; clone size: .; D gene: .; V gene: TRBV4-1; CDR3 protein: CASSLWGSMNEQFF; CDR3 DNA: TGCGCCAGCAGCCTTTGGGGGTCGATGAATGAGCAGTTCTTC
J gene: TRBJ1-5; clone size: few; D gene: TRBD1; V gene: TRBV5-5; CDR3 protein: CASSLERQGSQPQHF; CDR3 DNA: TGTGCCAGCAGCTTGGAAAGACAGGGGTCTCAGCCCCAGCATTTT
J gene: TRBJ2-7; clone size: few; D gene: TRBD2; V gene: TRBV9; CDR3 protein: CASSPRTGGSYEQYF; CDR3 DNA: TGTGCCAGCAGCCCCCGCACCGGGGGGTCCTACGAGCAGTACTTC
J gene: TRBJ2-5; clone size: .; D gene: .; V gene: TRBV5-6; CDR3 protein: CASSFGLEGETQYF; CDR3 DNA: TGTGCCAGCAGCTTTGGGTTGGAAGGGGAGACCCAGTACTTC
J gene: TRBJ2-7; clone size: few; D gene: TRBD1; V gene: TRBV6-1; CDR3 protein: CASLRTGDSAEQYF; CDR3 DNA: TGTGCCAGCTTAAGGACAGGGGATTCCGCGGAGCAGTACTTC
J gene: TRBJ2-1; clone size: .; D gene: TRBD1; V gene: TRBV10-1; CDR3 protein: CASSGQGAQDEQFF; CDR3 DNA: TGCGCCAGCAGTGGACAGGGGGCGCAGGATGAGCAGTTCTTC
J gene: TRBJ2-1; clone size: .; D gene: .; V gene: TRBV5-1; CDR3 protein: CATGVAGTYNEQFF; CDR3 DNA: TGCGCCACGGGGGTGGCAGGGACCTACAATGAGCAGTTCTTC
J gene: TRBJ1-5; clone size: .; D gene: .; V gene: TRBV19; CDR3 protein: CASSIDGQRNQPQHF; CDR3 DNA: TGTGCCAGTAGTATAGACGGACAGCGCAATCAGCCCCAGCATTTT
J gene: TRBJ2-3; clone size: .; D gene: .; V gene: TRBV7-9; CDR3 protein: CASSLSLVAWDTQYF; CDR3 DNA: TGTGCCAGCAGCCTAAGTCTAGTGGCGTGGGATACGCAGTATTTT
J gene: TRBJ1-2; clone size: .; D gene: TRBD1; V gene: TRBV28; CDR3 protein: CASSVATVGTGVNYGYTF; CDR3 DNA: TGTGCCAGCAGTGTAGCTACGGTTGGGACAGGGGTTAACTATGGCTACACCTTC
J gene: TRBJ2-4; clone size: .; D gene: .; V gene: TRBV4-2; CDR3 protein: CASSQDSGNKNIQYF; CDR3 DNA: TGTGCCAGCAGCCAAGACTCAGGGAACAAAAACATTCAGTACTTC
J gene: TRBJ1-5; clone size: .; D gene: .; V gene: TRBV7-2; CDR3 protein: CASSLVGVVGNQPQHF; CDR3 DNA: TGTGCCAGCAGCTTAGTAGGGGTCGTTGGCAATCAGCCCCAGCATTTT
J gene: TRBJ2-6; clone size: few; D gene: .; V gene: TRBV6-5; CDR3 protein: CASSYVGANVLTF; CDR3 DNA: TGTGCCAGCAGTTACGTTGGGGCCAACGTCCTGACTTTC
J gene: TRBJ2-7; clone size: .; D gene: .; V gene: TRBV9; CDR3 protein: CASSVDTGGAYEQYF; CDR3 DNA: TGTGCCAGCAGCGTAGACACAGGTGGGGCCTACGAGCAGTACTTC